This entry describes one TCR beta chain. Antigen specificity is unknown. Assay used: immunoSEQ multiplex PCR; TCRdb lists only in-frame clones, some missing. The sample gives 75,000 to 100,000 clones, approximately 91% of which show up once; 0.7% to 0.9% is in the top ten. This entry comes from a study of OX40 agonist ivuxolimab in advanced cancers. Study summary: The patients' treatment was ivuxolimab, an agonistic anti-OX40 (CD134) antibody.

Trimming took off 6 bases at V and 3 bases at J, with 12 bases between the two ends. In germline, CDR1 is KGHSH, CDR2 LQKENI. CDR3 length: 13 residues. General study points: It was not determined which antigens were specifically recognized by the peripheral T cells that had undergone clonal expansion. The study observed clonal expansion of CD4+ and CD8+ blood T cells by week 6 at 0.1 to 3.0 mg/kg.

Patients had blood sampled at baseline and again on cycle 4 day 1 and cycle 7 day 1. This sequence was found in an adult with an advanced solid tumor such as melanoma, head and neck, liver or kidney cancer. The V gene is TRBV18, the J gene TRBJ2-7; a possible D gene is TRBD2 (5 bases). Here the sequenced sample was CD4+ or CD8+ T cells sorted from blood, taken in a trial of the OX40 agonist ivuxolimab. CDR3 sequence: CASSAGWGYEQYF. CDR3 DNA: TGTGCCAGCTCTGCGGGTTGGGGCTACGAGCAGTACTTC.